These 22 T cell receptor beta chains share one sample of origin, sequenced in a study of shared clonotypes between healthy human individuals (TCRdb year 2020). Libraries were prepared through the immunoSEQ multiplex PCR assay. In TCRdb, the immuneACCESS table is reduced to in-frame sequences with V and J assigned. These tables do not hold every clone; where another copy was compared, an unresolved V gene accounts for under half, and the others remain unexplained. The sample profile shows about 600,000 clones; roughly 97% of them were found once. Clones ranked in the top ten supply about 0.057% of the sample. The sample consisted of naive CD4+ T cells sorted from blood. This sample's cell subset or site label indicates: CD45RA+ positively selected. Receptors originate from a woman under 40 in good health.

This chain uses TRBV5-4 with TRBJ2-7, with 8 bases that match TRBD1. V lost 3 bases and J lost 3; bases outside the gene matches: 8. CDR1 is SGHNT, CDR2 YYREEE, per germline (reference sequence). The CDR3 loop spans 15 amino acids. The CDR3 bases are TGTGCCAGCAGCTCCGCGAGGACAGGGATCTACGAGCAGTACTTC. This gives the protein CASSSARTGIYEQYF.

The gene calls are TRBV9 and TRBJ1-2; 7 bases are a match to TRBD1. The CDR3 extends over 15 amino acids. Per the germline V gene, CDR1 is SGDLS and CDR2 is YYNGEE. J gave up 2 bases and V 3 bases, and 7 bases lay outside the gene matches. The CDR3 sequence: CASSGTGSLNYGYTF. In DNA, the CDR3 is TGTGCCAGCAGCGGGACAGGATCGCTAAACTATGGCTACACCTTC.

This CDR3 reads CASVPPGLPRDTQYF. In DNA, the CDR3 is TGTGCCAGCGTACCTCCGGGACTTCCTCGAGATACGCAGTATTTT. The V and J genes are TRBV28 and TRBJ2-3; TRBD2 might be the D (6 bases). The length of the CDR3 is 15 residues. V dropped 8 bases and J dropped 5 bases, with 20 bases sitting between them. Germline V gives CDR1 MDHEN, CDR2 SYDVKM.

The gene calls are TRBV29-1 and TRBJ1-1, with a weak D call TRBD1 (5 bases). CDR3 size: 14 residues. Per germline, CDR1 SQVTM and CDR2 ANQGSEA. V shed 4 bases and J shed 4 bases, with 16 bases lying between them. CDR3 loop: CSVVFGGLGTEAFF. In DNA form, the CDR3 reads TGCAGCGTTGTATTTGGGGGACTCGGCACTGAAGCTTTCTTT.

This rearrangement joins TRBV4-1 to TRBJ2-1; D gene unclear. This CDR3 is built from 12 residues. V was clipped by 4 bases and J by 8 bases, with 9 bases between them. Germline assignment: CDR1 MGHRA and CDR2 YSYEKL. In DNA form, the CDR3 reads TGCGCCAGCAGCCTCTTCCCTTATGAGCAGTTCTTC. Translated, it gives CASSLFPYEQFF.

The rearrangement uses TRBV7-9 and TRBJ1-1; D unresolved. The CDR3 is 14 residues long. With 0 bases removed from V and 5 bases from J, the gap between germline ends came to 10 bases. Germline loops: CDR1 SEHNR, CDR2 FQNEAQ (reference sequence). The CDR3 nucleotides are TGTGCCAGCAGCTTAGCGTTTATGGGAACTGAAGCTTTCTTT. It translates to CASSLAFMGTEAFF.

The V gene is TRBV19, the J gene TRBJ1-1; the D gene is possibly TRBD1 (6 bases). From germline, CDR1 is LNHDA and CDR2 SQIVND (reference sequence). The CDR3 runs to 15 residues. Deletions cut 5 bases from V and 2 bases from J, with 15 bases between. In DNA, the CDR3 is TGTGCCAGTAGTTCCCACCCGGACAGAAACACTGAAGCTTTCTTT. Translation gives CASSSHPDRNTEAFF.

The gene calls are TRBV23-1 and TRBJ2-3; D remains unclear. TRBV23-1 is an ORF; its function is uncertain. Between the trimmed V and J ends, which lost 3 bases and 2 bases, there was a span of 9 bases. This CDR3 region has 14 residues. The CDR3 loop is CASSQGHITDTQYF. CDR3 in DNA: TGCGCCAGCAGTCAGGGTCATATCACAGATACGCAGTATTTT.

The chain recombines TRBV4-2 with TRBJ2-3; D gene unclear. The CDR3 totals 15 residues. Germline CDR1 is LGHNA and CDR2 is YNFKEQ. V lost 4 bases and J lost 2, with 13 bases in between. CDR3 nucleotides: TGTGCCAGCAGCCGGTCAAGGTGGATCACAGATACGCAGTATTTT. The encoded protein is CASSRSRWITDTQYF.

The chain couples TRBV27 to TRBJ1-1, with D possibly TRBD1 on 6 matching bases. Trimming left V 3 bases short and J 0 bases short, with 11 bases between. Germline assignment: CDR1 MNHEY and CDR2 SMNVEV (reference sequence). The CDR3 length is 15 residues. The CDR3 region has the DNA TGTGCCAGCAGTTTGTGGGGGGCGATGAACACTGAAGCTTTCTTT. This gives the protein CASSLWGAMNTEAFF.

The chain recombines TRBV5-5 with TRBJ2-7; 9 positions agree with TRBD1. V dropped 5 bases and J dropped 3; count of bases not matched to a gene: 6. The V gene's germline CDR1 is SGHKS and CDR2 YYEKEE (reference sequence). CDR3 length: 14 residues. CDR3 bases: TGTGCCAGCAGTTGGGGACAGGGAATCTACGAGCAGTACTTC. As protein: CASSWGQGIYEQYF.

The chain combines TRBV11-2 with TRBJ2-7; TRBD1 is a possible D gene (6 bases). The germline V gene has CDR1 SGHAT and CDR2 FQNNGV. The length of the CDR3 is 13 residues. Deletions cut 5 bases from V and 6 bases from J, with 14 bases between. CDR3 coding DNA: TGTGCCAGCAGCCAGAATCAGGGGCGCGAGCAGTACTTC. It translates to CASSQNQGREQYF.

V is TRBV28 and J is TRBJ1-5; no reliable D call. V lost 6 bases to trimming and J lost 7 bases, with 10 bases between them. This CDR3 region has 12 residues. Germline V gene lookup returns CDR1 MDHEN and CDR2 SYDVKM. The CDR3 reads CASSQVGQPQHF. Written as DNA, the CDR3 is TGTGCCAGCAGCCAGGTAGGCCAGCCCCAGCATTTT.

The chain links TRBV19 to TRBJ2-5, with 8 nucleotides matching TRBD1. Germline V gives CDR1 LNHDA, CDR2 SQIVND (reference sequence). This CDR3 region has 16 residues. The V segment lost 2 bases and the J segment 2 bases; nucleotides outside the gene matches: 7. In DNA, the CDR3 is TGTGCCAGTAGTATACCTCGTGGACAGGGTCAAGAGACCCAGTACTTC. Translating it yields CASSIPRGQGQETQYF. The full variable domain, rest sourced from reference TRBV19 and TRBJ2-5, is DGGITQSPKYLFRKEGQNVTLSCEQNLNHDAMYWYRQDPGQGLRLIYYSQIVNDFQKGDIAEGYSVSREKKESFPLTVTSAQKNPTAFYLCASSIPRGQGQETQYFGPGTRLLVL.

The chain carries TRBV19 and TRBJ2-1, with TRBD2 matching over 7 bases. CDR3 length: 16 residues. Germline V gives CDR1 LNHDA, CDR2 SQIVND (reference sequence). CDR3 DNA: TGTGCGTATGGGGAACTGGGCGGGAGCCTCAACAATGAGCAGTTCTTC. Translation gives CAYGELGGSLNNEQFF.

The V call is TRBV2, the J call TRBJ2-4, with a possible D match to TRBD2 (6 bases). Between the trimmed V and J ends, which lost 6 bases and 5 bases, there was a span of 11 bases. The germline V gene has CDR1 SNHLY and CDR2 FYNNEI. The CDR3 has 13 amino acids. Written as DNA, the CDR3 is TGTGCCAGCAGACTCTGGGGGGAAAACATTCAGTACTTC. This encodes CASRLWGENIQYF.

This rearrangement joins TRBV7-9 to TRBJ2-5, with D possibly being TRBD1 (5 bases). Germline CDR1 SEHNR, CDR2 FQNEAQ (reference sequence). The V end lost 1 base, the J end lost 6 bases, and 12 bases lay between the germline ends. The length of the CDR3 is 14 residues. As DNA, the CDR3 is TGTGCCAGCAGCTTAGAATTGGGGCCAAAGACCCAGTACTTC. Protein sequence: CASSLELGPKTQYF.

This rearrangement joins TRBV5-1 to TRBJ2-1, with 16 bases matching TRBD2. Looked up from germline, CDR1 is SGHRS and CDR2 is YFSETQ. V lost 2 bases and J lost 7; bases outside the gene matches: 3. The CDR3 contains 16 residues. This chain's CDR3 is CASSLQGLAGGNEQFF. CDR3 nucleotide sequence: TGCGCCAGCAGCTTACAGGGACTAGCGGGAGGGAATGAGCAGTTCTTC. The variable domain in full, completed from reference TRBV5-1 and TRBJ2-1, reads KAGVTQTPRYLIKTRGQQVTLSCSPISGHRSVSWYQQTPGQGLQFLFEYFSETQRNKGNFPGRFSGRQFSNSRSEMNVSTLELGDSALYLCASSLQGLAGGNEQFFGPGTRLTVL.

V and J are TRBV7-6 and TRBJ2-1; tentatively, D is TRBD1 (5 bases). Germline-derived CDR1 and CDR2 are SGHVS and FNYEAQ. The CDR3 sequence is 17 residues long. V was cut by 1 base and J by 1 base, with 14 bases left in between. The CDR3 is CASSLVRGGASYNEQFF. In DNA, the CDR3 is TGTGCCAGCAGCTTAGTACGTGGTGGGGCTTCCTACAATGAGCAGTTCTTC.

The V and J genes are TRBV7-9 and TRBJ2-4; TRBD1 matches 7 bases. Per the germline V gene, CDR1 is SEHNR and CDR2 is FQNEAQ (reference sequence). V gave up 0 bases and J gave up 4 bases; unmatched junction bases: 0. The CDR3 covers 14 residues. The CDR3 sequence: CASSLAGQKNIQYF. The CDR3 nucleotides read TGTGCCAGCAGCTTAGCGGGACAGAAAAACATTCAGTACTTC. Using reference TRBV7-9 and TRBJ2-4 for the parts outside the CDR3, the full variable domain is DTGVSQNPRHKITKRGQNVTFRCDPISEHNRLYWYRQTLGQGPEFLTYFQNEAQLEKSRLLSDRFSAERPKGSFSTLEIQRTEQGDSAMYLCASSLAGQKNIQYFGAGTRLSVL.

The chain couples TRBV28 to TRBJ2-7, with 13 bases identical to TRBD2. J gave up 5 bases and V 6 bases, and 4 bases lay outside the gene matches. Germline-derived CDR1 and CDR2 are MDHEN and SYDVKM. The CDR3 consists of 14 residues. The DNA for the CDR3 is TGTGCCAGCAGACCTGGACTAGCGGGAGACGAGCAGTACTTC. Its protein is CASRPGLAGDEQYF.

This rearrangement joins TRBV19 to TRBJ2-1; D is undetermined. The CDR3 extends over 13 amino acids. V was clipped by 7 bases and J by 12 bases, with 19 bases between them. The germline CDR1 and CDR2 sequences are LNHDA and SQIVND (reference sequence). The CDR3 nucleotides are TGTGCCAGTAAGGATTGGAACCTCAACGTGCAGTTCTTC. It encodes CASKDWNLNVQFF.